The clone carrying this T cell receptor beta chain was seen many times. Its specificity is not known. This entry is derived from a study of T cells after posttransplantation cyclophosphamide. Regarding the study as a whole: After PTCy, TRB diversity resembled that of CNI/methotrexate controls. Skin or GI-infiltrating T cells shared few TRB sequences with blood.

Trimming shortened V by 1 base and J by 5 bases, and 12 bases separated the two germline ends. Per germline, CDR1 SGHAT and CDR2 FQNNGV. The CDR3 has 14 amino acids. The method was immunoSEQ multiplex PCR; TCRdb's version includes in-frame clones alone and lacks a portion of them. The repertoire consists of 40,000 to 55,000 clones, none detected only once. On the day of bone marrow donation, the related graft donor provided peripheral blood. This receptor was identified in a man aged 35-49 years in good health, CMV-negative, and a related stem cell transplant donor. The specimen sequenced was PBMCs. The chain uses TRBV11-2 and TRBJ2-7; tentatively, D is TRBD2 (5 bases). CDR3 DNA sequence: TGTGCCAGCAGCTTAGTGGCCCGGGGAGACGAGCAGTACTTC. Translation: CASSLVARGDEQYF. The variable domain in full, completed from reference TRBV11-2 and TRBJ2-7, reads EAGVAQSPRYKIIEKRQSVAFWCNPISGHATLYWYQQILGQGPKLLIQFQNNGVVDDSQLPKDRFSAERLKGVDSTLKIQPAKLEDSAVYLCASSLVARGDEQYFGPGTRLTVT.